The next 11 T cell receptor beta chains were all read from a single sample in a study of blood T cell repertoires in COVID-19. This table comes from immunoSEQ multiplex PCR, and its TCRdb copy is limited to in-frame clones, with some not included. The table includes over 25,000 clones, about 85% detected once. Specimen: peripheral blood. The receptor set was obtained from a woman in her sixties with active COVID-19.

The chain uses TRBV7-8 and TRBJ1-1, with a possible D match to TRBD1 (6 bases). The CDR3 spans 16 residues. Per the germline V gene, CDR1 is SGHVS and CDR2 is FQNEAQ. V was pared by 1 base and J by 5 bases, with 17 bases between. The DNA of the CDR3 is TGTGCCAGCAGCTTAGGTTCGGGACATCTGAGGACTGAAGCTTTCTTT. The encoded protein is CASSLGSGHLRTEAFF. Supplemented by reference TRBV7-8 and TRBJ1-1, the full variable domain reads GAGVSQSPRYKVAKRGQDVALRCDPISGHVSLFWYQQALGQGPEFLTYFQNEAQLDKSGLPSDRFFAERPEGSVSTLKIQRTQQEDSAVYLCASSLGSGHLRTEAFFGQGTRLTVV.

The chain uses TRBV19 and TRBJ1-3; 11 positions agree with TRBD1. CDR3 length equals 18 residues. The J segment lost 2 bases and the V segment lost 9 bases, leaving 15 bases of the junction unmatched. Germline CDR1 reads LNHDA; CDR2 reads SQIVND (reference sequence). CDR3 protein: CASTDRGLGSSAGNTIYF. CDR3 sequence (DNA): TGTGCCAGCACGGACAGGGGGCTAGGCTCTTCGGCTGGAAACACCATATATTTT.

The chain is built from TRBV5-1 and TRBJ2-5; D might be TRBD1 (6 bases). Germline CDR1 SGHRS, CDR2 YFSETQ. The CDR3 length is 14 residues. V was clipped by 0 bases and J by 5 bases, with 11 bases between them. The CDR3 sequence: CASSLGLTGETQYF. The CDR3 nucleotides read TGCGCCAGCAGCTTGGGGTTAACAGGGGAGACCCAGTACTTC.

The CDR3 region is CASSQDRPGGPEAFF. The CDR3 DNA follows: TGCGCCAGCAGCCAAGATCGCCCAGGTGGGCCGGAAGCTTTCTTT. The chain employs TRBV4-1 and TRBJ1-1; D unclear. V lost 0 bases and J 8 bases, leaving 16 bases between the germline ends. The CDR3 sequence is 15 residues long. The V gene's germline CDR1 is MGHRA and CDR2 YSYEKL.

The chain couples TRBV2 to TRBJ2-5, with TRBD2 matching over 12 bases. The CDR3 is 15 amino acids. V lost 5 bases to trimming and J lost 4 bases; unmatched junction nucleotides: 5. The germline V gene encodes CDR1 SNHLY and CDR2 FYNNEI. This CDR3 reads CASSKGLAGLETQYF. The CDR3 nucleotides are TGTGCCAGCAGTAAAGGACTAGCGGGATTAGAGACCCAGTACTTC.

CDR3 DNA: TGTGCCAGCAGCCCAACAGGGCGTGGGGAGCTGTTTTTT. Its protein product is CASSPTGRGELFF. This sequence joins TRBV5-6 and TRBJ2-2, with D possibly TRBD1 on 6 matching bases. The V and J ends lost 4 bases and 8 bases respectively, with 12 bases between them. Germline CDR1 SGHDT, CDR2 YYEEEE. CDR3 length: 13 residues.

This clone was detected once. The CDR3 here is CASSYSATNEKLFF. CDR3 in DNA: TGTGCCAGCAGCTACAGTGCAACTAATGAAAAACTGTTTTTT. The chain uses TRBV7-9 and TRBJ1-4; the D is unclear. The CDR3 is 14 residues long. Trimming pared 4 bases from V and 0 bases from J, leaving 6 bases between. CDR1 is SEHNR and CDR2 is FQNEAQ in the germline V gene (reference sequence).

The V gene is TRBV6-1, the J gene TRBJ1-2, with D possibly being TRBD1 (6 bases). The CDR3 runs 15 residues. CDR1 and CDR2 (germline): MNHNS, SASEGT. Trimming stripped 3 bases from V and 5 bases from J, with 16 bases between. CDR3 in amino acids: CASSERAGVIYGYTF. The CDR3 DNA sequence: TGTGCCAGCAGTGAGAGGGCAGGGGTGATTTATGGCTACACCTTC.

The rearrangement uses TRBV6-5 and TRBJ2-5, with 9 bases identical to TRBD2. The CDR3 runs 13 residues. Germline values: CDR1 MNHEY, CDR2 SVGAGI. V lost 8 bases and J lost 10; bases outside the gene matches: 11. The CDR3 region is CASLGLAGGYQYF. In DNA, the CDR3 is TGTGCCAGCCTGGGCCTGGCGGGGGGGTACCAGTACTTC.

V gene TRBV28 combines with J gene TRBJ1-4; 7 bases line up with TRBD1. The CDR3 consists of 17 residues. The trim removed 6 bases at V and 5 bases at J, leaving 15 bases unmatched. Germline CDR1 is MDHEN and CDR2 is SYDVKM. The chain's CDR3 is CASSPNRGVRVNEKLFF. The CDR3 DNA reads TGTGCCAGCAGCCCAAACAGGGGAGTTCGGGTCAATGAAAAACTGTTTTTT.

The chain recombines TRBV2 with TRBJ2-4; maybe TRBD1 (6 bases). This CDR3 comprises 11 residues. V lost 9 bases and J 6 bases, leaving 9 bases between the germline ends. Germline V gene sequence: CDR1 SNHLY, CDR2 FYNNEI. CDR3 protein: CARLQGNIQYF. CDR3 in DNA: TGTGCCAGACTACAGGGAAACATTCAGTACTTC.